A single sample is the source of the 31 T cell receptor beta chains below, sequenced in a study of shared clonotypes between healthy human individuals. Libraries were prepared by immunoSEQ multiplex PCR; TCRdb keeps only in-frame clonotypes and omits some of them. The sample records some 660,000 clones, around three quarters being singletons. Sequenced material: memory CD4+ T cells sorted from blood. Sample subset: CD45RA-negative fraction. These TCRs come from a woman in her 30s in good health.

J is TRBJ1-3 and V is TRBV30; D is unresolved. The CDR3 runs 12 residues. CDR1 is GTSNPN, CDR2 SVGIG, per germline (reference sequence). V lost 2 bases and J lost 3, with 5 bases in between. This chain's CDR3 is CAWSQIGNTIYF. For the CDR3, the DNA is TGTGCCTGGAGTCAGATTGGAAACACCATATATTTT.

The chain employs TRBV7-3 and TRBJ2-3; TRBD2 matches at 7 bases. The CDR3 loop spans 17 amino acids. Germline CDR1 is SGHTA and CDR2 is FQGTGA. Trimming took 3 bases from V and 3 from J; bases not matched to a gene: 12. CDR3: CASSFVPGLETTDTQYF. The CDR3 DNA follows: TGTGCCAGCAGCTTTGTCCCCGGACTAGAAACAACAGATACGCAGTATTTT.

The table lists this clone with a few counts. The rearrangement links TRBV28 to TRBJ1-1, with TRBD1 matching over 10 bases. CDR1 and CDR2 (germline): MDHEN, SYDVKM. The junction had 9 bases not matched to a gene; V was cut back by 3 bases and J by 5 bases. This CDR3 spans 16 amino acids. The CDR3 protein is CASSLRQGAGETEAFF. CDR3 DNA sequence: TGTGCCAGCAGTTTGCGACAGGGGGCTGGGGAAACTGAAGCTTTCTTT.

This clone was observed once. The V and J genes are TRBV2 and TRBJ1-4; TRBD1 matches at 7 bases. This CDR3 is built from 18 residues. CDR1 SNHLY and CDR2 FYNNEI come from the germline V gene. The V segment lost 3 bases and the J segment 2 bases; nucleotides outside the gene matches: 12. The CDR3 bases are TGTGCCAGCAGTGATGACAGGGAAGGGGCTTACACTAATGAAAAACTGTTTTTT. Amino acids: CASSDDREGAYTNEKLFF.

The V call is TRBV6-5, the J call TRBJ1-5; TRBD1 might be the D (5 bases). V was cut by 6 bases and J by 5 bases, with 14 bases left in between. CDR3 size: 14 residues. Germline CDR1 is MNHEY and CDR2 is SVGAGI. The CDR3 here is CASSPTEGHQPQHF. The CDR3 DNA sequence: TGTGCCAGCAGCCCGACAGAGGGTCATCAGCCCCAGCATTTT.

The chain combines TRBV5-1 with TRBJ2-7; TRBD2 aligns across 10 bases. Germline assignment: CDR1 SGHRS and CDR2 YFSETQ. The CDR3 extends over 16 amino acids. V was clipped by 0 bases and J by 5 bases; unmatched bases: 8. The CDR3 reads CASSLGGSSGRDEQYF. DNA for the CDR3: TGCGCCAGCAGCTTGGGCGGTTCTAGCGGGAGAGACGAGCAGTACTTC.

The rearrangement links TRBV6-5 to TRBJ2-1, with D perhaps matching TRBD1 (5 bases). Germline CDR1 is MNHEY and CDR2 is SVGAGI. The CDR3 sequence is 13 residues long. V dropped 6 bases and J dropped 12 bases, with 18 bases sitting between them. CDR3 protein: CASRKASGWVQFF. CDR3 nucleotides: TGTGCCAGCAGAAAGGCCTCAGGGTGGGTGCAGTTCTTC.

The sample holds a few counts of this clone. This sample also contains other DNA sequences that code for the same CDR3. The chain employs TRBV29-1 and TRBJ1-1; the D is unclear. The germline V gene has CDR1 SQVTM and CDR2 ANQGSEA. V shed 4 bases and J shed 1 base, with 7 bases lying between them. This CDR3 has 12 amino acids. CDR3 amino acids: CSVGGWNTEAFF. CDR3 nucleotide sequence: TGCAGCGTTGGAGGTTGGAACACTGAAGCTTTCTTT.

Note on this clone: At one boundary the junction diverges from the germline segment, which might be a read error. V and J are TRBV10-3 and TRBJ1-1, with 7 positions matching TRBD1. Germline V gives CDR1 ENHRY, CDR2 SYGVKD. The CDR3 covers 16 residues. CDR3 sequence (DNA): TGTGCCATCCCATGGGACAGAATCGGCGTGAAGACTGAAGCTTTCTTT. It encodes CAIPWDRIGVKTEAFF.

The chain employs TRBV5-4 and TRBJ2-7; D uncertain. The ends were cut back, 2 bases at V and 1 base at J, with 7 bases in the middle. There are 13 residues in the CDR3. Germline CDR1 is SGHNT and CDR2 is YYREEE (reference sequence). DNA of the CDR3: TGTGCCAGCAGCTTTCCAGGTTCCTACGAGCAGTACTTC. Its protein is CASSFPGSYEQYF.

DNA for the CDR3: TGCGCCAGCAGCTTGGCCCGGGTTGACACAGATACGCAGTATTTT. Translation: CASSLARVDTDTQYF. The chain has TRBV5-1 and TRBJ2-3, with D hard to call. The germline V gene encodes CDR1 SGHRS and CDR2 YFSETQ. Trimming cost V 0 bases and J 2 bases, with 10 bases left between them. The CDR3 length is 15 residues.

The V call is TRBV5-4, the J call TRBJ1-1; no definite D call. V was pared by 0 bases and J by 2 bases, with 8 bases between. The CDR3 spans 14 residues. Germline V gene lookup returns CDR1 SGHNT and CDR2 YYREEE (reference sequence). The CDR3 loop reads CASSLGPENTEAFF. The DNA for the CDR3 is TGTGCCAGCAGCTTGGGGCCGGAAAACACTGAAGCTTTCTTT.

Turning to this clone: Other DNA sequences in the same sample also yield this CDR3. Here the CDR3 DNA reads TGTGCCAGCAGCCTGGGACTAGCGGTCAATGAGCAGTTCTTC. Its protein product is CASSLGLAVNEQFF. The rearrangement links TRBV7-6 to TRBJ2-1; 11 bases are shared with TRBD2. Germline assignment: CDR1 SGHVS and CDR2 FNYEAQ. This CDR3 spans 14 amino acids. Losses at the gene ends were 5 bases for V and 6 bases for J; bases not matched to a gene: 3.

The rearrangement joins TRBV9 to TRBJ2-3; D is undetermined. Germline CDR1 SGDLS, CDR2 YYNGEE. Trimming took 4 bases from V and 5 from J, leaving 8 bases between them. The CDR3 loop spans 12 amino acids. The CDR3 sequence is CASSPTGDTQYF. For the CDR3, the DNA is TGTGCCAGCAGCCCAACCGGAGATACGCAGTATTTT.

This clone was found many times. The chain is built from TRBV10-1 and TRBJ2-7; D remains ambiguous. CDR3 length: 14 amino acids. Germline V lookup: CDR1 WNHNN, CDR2 SYGVQD (reference sequence). V lost 0 bases to trimming and J lost 0 bases, with 6 bases between them. The CDR3 reads CASSESTPSYEQYF. The CDR3 bases are TGCGCCAGCAGTGAGTCGACCCCCTCCTACGAGCAGTACTTC.

This clone was counted between two and nine times. The rearrangement links TRBV6-1 to TRBJ2-7, with D hard to call. V gave up 6 bases and J gave up 5 bases, with 8 bases separating them. CDR1 and CDR2 from the germline V gene are MNHNS and SASEGT. This CDR3 has 11 amino acids. The CDR3 bases are TGTGCCAGCAGCAAGTTGCACGAGCAGTACTTC. This sequence encodes CASSKLHEQYF.

The chain employs TRBV27 and TRBJ1-5; 7 bases align to TRBD1. Germline CDR1 MNHEY, CDR2 SMNVEV (reference sequence). The CDR3 contains 14 residues. Trimming took 5 bases from V and 6 from J; bases not matched to a gene: 7. CDR3 region: CASSLRQGSQPQHF. The CDR3 region has the DNA TGTGCCAGCAGTCTCAGACAGGGATCTCAGCCCCAGCATTTT.

The chain uses TRBV5-6 and TRBJ1-2; D is perhaps TRBD1 (5 bases). The CDR3 is 11 amino acids. V was cut by 3 bases and J by 11 bases, with 11 bases left in between. The germline V gene has CDR1 SGHDT and CDR2 YYEEEE. CDR3 residues: CASSWGGPYTF. In DNA, the CDR3 is TGTGCCAGCAGCTGGGGCGGTCCATACACCTTC.

The gene calls are TRBV30 and TRBJ2-1; D gene uncertain. The V end was cut by 4 bases, the J end by 10 bases, with 11 bases between. This CDR3 comprises 11 residues. Germline-derived CDR1 and CDR2 are GTSNPN and SVGIG (reference sequence). The chain's CDR3 is CAWKRLGEQFF. DNA for the CDR3: TGTGCCTGGAAACGGTTGGGGGAGCAGTTCTTC.

This CDR3 reads CASSFVGDLRGYNEQFF. CDR3 coding DNA: TGTGCCAGCAGTTTTGTCGGTGACCTCCGGGGGTACAATGAGCAGTTCTTC. This chain links TRBV27 with TRBJ2-1; D perhaps matches TRBD2 (6 bases). The CDR3 consists of 17 residues. The germline V gene has CDR1 MNHEY and CDR2 SMNVEV (reference sequence). V was pared by 3 bases and J by 4 bases, with 19 bases between.

The rearrangement uses TRBV10-1 and TRBJ1-5; no definite D call. The CDR3 is 13 amino acids. Germline V gives CDR1 WNHNN, CDR2 SYGVQD (reference sequence). The V and J ends lost 4 bases and 4 bases respectively, with 8 bases between them. The CDR3 DNA sequence: TGCGCCAGCAGTGGAGGCATTAATCAGCCCCAGCATTTT. Translation gives CASSGGINQPQHF.

The chain recombines TRBV6-6 with TRBJ2-5, with D uncertain. V lost 0 bases and J 5 bases, leaving 10 bases between the germline ends. This CDR3 is built from 14 residues. Germline V gene sequence: CDR1 MNHNY, CDR2 SVGAGI (reference sequence). The CDR3 loop is CASSYSSSSETQYF. CDR3 in DNA: TGTGCCAGCAGTTACTCGTCATCGTCGGAGACCCAGTACTTC.

V usage is TRBV7-2 and J usage is TRBJ1-1; D is undetermined. CDR1 and CDR2 from the germline V gene are SGHTA and FQGNSA. V was trimmed by 5 bases and J by 1 base, leaving 8 bases between them. CDR3 size: 13 residues. This chain's CDR3 is CASSGKGNTEAFF. The DNA of the CDR3 is TGTGCCAGCAGCGGGAAGGGGAACACTGAAGCTTTCTTT. The variable domain in full, completed from reference TRBV7-2 and TRBJ1-1, reads GAGVSQSPSNKVTEKGKDVELRCDPISGHTALYWYRQSLGQGLEFLIYFQGNSAPDKSGLPSDRFSAERTGGSVSTLTIQRTQQEDSAVYLCASSGKGNTEAFFGQGTRLTVV.

Concerning this clone itself: The sample contains more than one DNA sequence encoding this CDR3. This chain joins TRBV28 and TRBJ2-7; D ambiguous. The germline V gene has CDR1 MDHEN and CDR2 SYDVKM. With 7 bases removed from V and 2 bases from J, the gap between germline ends came to 9 bases. This CDR3 region has 12 residues. The CDR3 protein is CASKGKPYEQYF. The CDR3 DNA follows: TGTGCCAGCAAAGGGAAGCCCTACGAGCAGTACTTC.

Only a few counts were recorded for this clone. This rearrangement joins TRBV19 to TRBJ1-3; D perhaps matches TRBD1 (5 bases). The CDR3 length is 14 residues. Germline V gene lookup returns CDR1 LNHDA and CDR2 SQIVND (reference sequence). V was pared by 10 bases and J by 4 bases, with 17 bases between. This CDR3 reads CATWRERGGNTIYF. For the CDR3, the DNA is TGTGCCACCTGGAGGGAGAGGGGCGGAAACACCATATATTTT.

V is TRBV29-1 and J is TRBJ2-7; 9 nucleotides align to TRBD2. V shed 2 bases and J 1 base; nucleotides not matched to a gene: 3. Germline CDR1 reads SQVTM; CDR2 reads ANQGSEA. This CDR3 region has 14 residues. In DNA, the CDR3 is TGCAGCGTTGAACTAGCGGGACAATCCTACGAGCAGTACTTC. It codes for CSVELAGQSYEQYF.

This sequence joins TRBV7-9 and TRBJ2-2; D not certain. This CDR3 has 15 amino acids. Germline V CDR1 and CDR2: SEHNR, FQNEAQ (reference sequence). Trimming took 5 bases from V and 0 from J, leaving 10 bases between them. In DNA, the CDR3 is TGTGCCAGCAGCCTCCTAGGAGCGAACACCGGGGAGCTGTTTTTT. Residues: CASSLLGANTGELFF.

The chain is built from TRBV10-2 and TRBJ2-3, with D perhaps being TRBD1 or TRBD2 (7 bases each). Trimming removed 3 bases at V and 4 bases at J, with 14 bases between. The CDR3 is 15 residues long. Germline CDR1 and CDR2: WSHSY and SAAADI. The chain's CDR3 is CASSEVSGTADTQYF. The CDR3 coding sequence is TGCGCCAGCAGTGAAGTAAGCGGGACAGCAGATACGCAGTATTTT.

This clone was detected only a few times. The rearrangement links TRBV2 to TRBJ2-7, with 7 bases matching TRBD1. The trim removed 6 bases at V and 0 bases at J, leaving 5 bases unmatched. CDR3 length: 14 amino acids. Per germline, CDR1 SNHLY and CDR2 FYNNEI. This CDR3 is CASRGQTTSYEQYF. The CDR3 region has the DNA TGTGCCAGCAGGGGACAGACCACCTCCTACGAGCAGTACTTC.

The chain is built from TRBV19 and TRBJ2-1, with 14 bases identical to TRBD2. This CDR3 has 17 residues. V was pared by 2 bases and J by 4 bases, with 4 bases of the junction left unmatched. CDR1 is LNHDA and CDR2 is SQIVND in the germline V gene (reference sequence). The CDR3 sequence: CASSITRTSGRYNEQFF. CDR3 bases: TGTGCCAGTAGTATAACCCGGACTAGCGGGAGGTACAATGAGCAGTTCTTC.

The chain couples TRBV19 to TRBJ2-4; TRBD1 matches 10 bases. The germline CDR1 and CDR2 sequences are LNHDA and SQIVND (reference sequence). Trimming at V came to 7 bases and at J to 2 bases, leaving 8 bases not matched to a gene. The CDR3 loop spans 16 amino acids. CDR3 sequence reads: CASNPGQGRTKNIQYF. The DNA for the CDR3 is TGTGCCAGTAATCCGGGACAGGGGAGGACCAAAAACATTCAGTACTTC.